What follows is one T cell receptor (beta chain) and its context. The CDR3 sequence is 15 residues long. The ends were cut back, 1 base at V and 2 bases at J, with 12 bases in the middle. Per germline, CDR1 SGDLS and CDR2 YYNGEE. The repertoire was sequenced with immunoSEQ multiplex PCR; TCRdb's copy has only in-frame clones and lacks some. The data contain fewer than 30,000 clones, around nine tenths of them singletons. The entry originates in a study of T cell changes during pregnancy in multiple sclerosis. J is TRBJ1-2 and V is TRBV9; the D gene is possibly TRBD1 (6 bases). The TCR originated in a female donor with multiple sclerosis, enrolled in a pregnancy study. The sequenced sample was CD4+ T cells from peripheral blood mononuclear cells, obtained in the first trimester of pregnancy. CDR3 protein: CASSVRTAWNYGYTF. CDR3 coding DNA: TGTGCCAGCAGCGTACGGACAGCCTGGAACTATGGCTACACCTTC.